Listed below are T cell receptor beta chains from one sample, sequenced in a study of response to subunit inactivated influenza vaccine. TCRdb fed the RT-PCR reads into MiXCR, producing one record per CDR3 protein. Of approximately 530,000 distinct CDR3 sequences detected, approximately 6.9% appear once; the ten largest clones hold around 12%. The sample here was PBMCs from blood, taken about 23 months after vaccination. These receptors were collected from a man in his fifties or sixties who received an inactivated influenza vaccine. The CDR3 runs from the conserved cysteine through the conserved F or W. The order of the fields is V gene, clone size, D gene, J gene, CDR3 protein, CDR3 DNA. D genes are given only for firm matches. Clone size is not always given. Where it is, it says once, few, many or a class for expanded clones.

>TRBV7-9|NA|TRBD2|TRBJ2-1
CASSPLGLVNEQFF
TGTGCCAGCAGCCCTCTGGGACTAGTGAATGAGCAGTTCTTC
>TRBV6-5|NA|NA|TRBJ2-5
CASSPRTLGTQYF
TGTGCCAGCAGTCCTCGAACCCTCGGGACCCAGTACTTC
>TRBV10-2|many|NA|TRBJ2-7
CASSESGGTYEQYF
TGCGCCAGCAGTGAGTCCGGCGGAACCTACGAGCAGTACTTC
>TRBV5-6|NA|NA|TRBJ1-2
CASSLGHRWNYGYTF
TGTGCCAGCAGTCTGGGACACCGATGGAACTATGGCTACACCTTC
>TRBV28|NA|NA|TRBJ2-1
CASSDGSLIYNEQFF
TGTGCCAGCAGTGATGGATCACTAATCTACAATGAGCAGTTCTTC
>TRBV12-3/TRBV12-4|NA|TRBD2|TRBJ2-1
CASSRSGMVQFF
TGTGCCAGCAGCAGAAGCGGGATGGTGCAGTTCTTC
>TRBV29-1|NA|NA|TRBJ2-5
CSVSGGETQYF
TGCAGCGTGTCAGGCGGGGAGACCCAGTACTTC
>TRBV29-1|few|TRBD2|TRBJ2-1
CSVDGGREGYHEQFF
TGCAGCGTTGATGGGGGGCGGGAGGGCTACCATGAGCAGTTCTTC
>TRBV5-6|few|NA|TRBJ2-7
CASSPGLHCYEQYF
TGTGCCAGCAGCCCCGGACTACACTGCTACGAGCAGTACTTC
>TRBV7-9|many|NA|TRBJ1-4
CASSLEAYNEKLFF
TGTGCCAGCAGCTTAGAGGCCTATAATGAAAAACTGTTTTTT
>TRBV29-1|NA|NA|TRBJ2-3
CSGSGGVTQYF
TGCAGCGGCTCCGGGGGCGTTACGCAGTATTTT
>TRBV7-2|many|NA|TRBJ2-1
CASSSRPTSSPYNEQFF
TGTGCCAGCAGCTCACGTCCGACATCGTCCCCCTACAATGAGCAGTTCTTC
>TRBV18|many|TRBD2|TRBJ2-7
CASSPTSGRGEQYF
TGTGCCAGCTCACCGACTAGCGGGAGGGGTGAGCAGTACTTC
>TRBV30|NA|NA|TRBJ2-1
CASRPGWGNEQFF
TGTGCCTCTCGTCCGGGATGGGGAAATGAGCAGTTCTTC
>TRBV7-9|NA|TRBD1|TRBJ1-2
CASSRGQGGTNYGYTF
TGTGCCAGCAGCCGAGGACAGGGGGGGACTAACTATGGCTACACCTTC
>TRBV20-1|few|NA|TRBJ2-5
CSASRPALGGRETQYF
TGCAGTGCTAGCCGCCCCGCCTTGGGGGGGCGGGAGACCCAGTACTTC
>TRBV20-1|NA|NA|TRBJ2-2
CCARGYRANRDSNTGELFF
TGCTGTGCTAGAGGGTACCGGGCCAACCGGGACTCTAACACCGGGGAGCTGTTTTTT
>TRBV6-5|NA|NA|TRBJ2-1
CASSYSPDTAGEQFF
TGTGCCAGCAGTTACTCCCCGGACACAGCAGGTGAGCAGTTCTTC
>TRBV28|NA|NA|TRBJ2-5
CASSSRDFGETQYF
TGTGCCAGCAGTTCCAGGGATTTTGGTGAGACCCAGTACTTC
>TRBV23-1|NA|NA|TRBJ1-4
CASTLCAVATNEKLFF
TGCGCCAGTACCCTCTGCGCCGTTGCAACTAATGAAAAACTGTTTTTT
>TRBV18|few|NA|TRBJ2-7
CASSPPSKYEQYF
TGTGCCAGCTCACCACCGAGTAAGTACGAGCAGTACTTC
>TRBV20-1|many|NA|TRBJ2-7
CSASTGLTYEQYF
TGCAGTGCTAGCACGGGACTCACCTACGAGCAGTACTTC
>TRBV6-2/TRBV6-3|NA|TRBD1|TRBJ1-1
CATDPTGQNTEAFF
TGTGCCACCGACCCGACAGGGCAGAACACTGAAGCTTTCTTT
>TRBV28|many|NA|TRBJ2-1
CASSLSEWDNEQFF
TGTGCCAGCAGTTTATCAGAGTGGGACAATGAGCAGTTCTTC
>TRBV6-1|many|NA|TRBJ1-1
CASRPGTYTEAFF
TGTGCCAGCAGGCCGGGAACCTACACTGAAGCTTTCTTT
>TRBV20-1|NA|TRBD2|TRBJ2-1
CSAREMLAGGPYEQFF
TGCAGTGCTAGAGAAATGTTAGCGGGAGGGCCTTATGAGCAGTTCTTC
>TRBV5-1|many|TRBD2|TRBJ2-7
CASSPPPGLAGSYEQYF
TGCGCCAGCAGCCCACCCCCGGGACTAGCGGGCTCCTACGAGCAGTACTTC
>TRBV7-2|NA|NA|TRBJ2-3
CASSLHRPGRKTDTQYF
TGTGCCAGCAGCTTACACAGACCGGGACGGAAAACAGATACGCAGTATTTT
>TRBV30|NA|NA|TRBJ2-3
CAWSAIRPDTQYF
TGTGCCTGGAGTGCCATAAGACCAGATACGCAGTATTTT
>TRBV6-4|many|NA|TRBJ2-1
CASSDSKRGGVQFF
TGTGCCAGCAGTGACTCCAAAAGAGGGGGAGTGCAGTTCTTC
>TRBV29-1|many|NA|TRBJ2-7
CSGDLLLGRQYF
TGCAGCGGGGACCTGCTCTTAGGCAGGCAGTACTTC
>TRBV7-9|many|NA|TRBJ1-1
CASSRNQGTEAFF
TGTGCCAGCAGCCGAAACCAGGGCACTGAAGCTTTCTTT
>TRBV25-1|few|NA|TRBJ2-1
CASSVSYNEQFF
TGTGCCAGCAGTGTCTCCTACAATGAGCAGTTCTTC
>TRBV7-2|few|NA|TRBJ1-2
CASSSRDLRGYTF
TGTGCCAGCAGCAGCCGGGATCTTAGGGGCTACACCTTC
>TRBV28|many|NA|TRBJ1-6
CASSFEYNSPLHF
TGTGCCAGCAGTTTTGAGTATAATTCACCCCTCCACTTT
>TRBV7-9|NA|NA|TRBJ2-7
CASSHRGTFYEQYF
TGTGCCAGCAGCCACCGGGGGACATTTTACGAGCAGTACTTC
>TRBV5-1|few|NA|TRBJ1-1
CASSLQGNMNTEAFF
TGCGCCAGCAGCTTACAGGGAAATATGAACACTGAAGCTTTCTTT
>TRBV25-1|many|NA|TRBJ2-7
CAARGGGSYEQYF
TGTGCCGCCAGGGGGGGTGGCTCCTACGAGCAGTACTTC
>TRBV12-3/TRBV12-4|many|TRBD1|TRBJ1-6
CASSKTGGYSPLHF
TGTGCCAGCAGTAAAACAGGGGGCTATTCACCCCTCCACTTT
>TRBV7-2|once|TRBD2|TRBJ2-1
CASGRGLARSNEQFF
TGTGCCAGCGGACGGGGACTAGCTAGAAGCAATGAGCAGTTCTTC
>TRBV7-9|many|TRBD1|TRBJ1-2
CASSSPTGGNYGYTF
TGTGCCAGCAGCTCCCCGACAGGGGGTAACTATGGCTACACCTTC
>TRBV20-1|few|NA|TRBJ1-1
CSARDLVGGLNTEAFF
TGCAGTGCTAGAGATCTCGTTGGCGGCTTGAACACTGAAGCTTTCTTT
>TRBV20-1|many|NA|TRBJ2-7
CSAGRYEQYF
TGCAGTGCTGGCCGATACGAGCAGTACTTC